This T cell receptor beta chain is drawn from a study of shared clonotypes between healthy human individuals (dated by TCRdb to about 2020). About the study as a whole: A couple of women and a few men aged 18 to 49 years were included in the cohort. Leukapheresis yielded between about 0.8 and 9.5 billion PBMCs per donor. For each donor, CD4 naive and CD4 memory were each run on three plates, CD8 naive on two plates, and CD8 memory on one plate. Blood TCR repertoires of four to six healthy adults were deeply sequenced to estimate repertoire size and the extent of clonotype sharing between individuals. To increase sequencing depth and limit assay-specific biases, different laboratories used diverse techniques to prepare libraries and sequence TCR repertoires. Summary of the overall study and its limitations: Pairwise subsampling indicated that sequencing depth was expected to affect the degree of clonotype sharing among donors. When several donors were compared, the shared fraction of clonotypes was roughly 4.8% for naive CD4, approximately 3.3% for naive CD8, 2.3% for memory CD4, and 0.35% to 0.4% for memory CD8. Rarefaction of sorted-subset datasets indicated incomplete sequencing despite the large sequencing depth. Larger estimated clonotype richness was generally found for naive subsets than for memory subsets. Sampling was restricted to blood, and TCR repertoires in tissues likely differ from the TCR repertoires found in blood. Clonotypes shared by all four sorted-subset donors showed higher generation probabilities than non-shared clonotypes. The genetic and exposure-history diversity represented was limited by the small number of donors.

Using the deep immunoSEQ assay, multiplex PCR amplified TCR CDR3 regions from genomic DNA. For each cell subset, the extracted genomic DNA was distributed evenly across all wells of several immunoSEQ 96-well plates, and each plate served as one replicate. For sorted subsets, 150 to 250 ng of genomic DNA, equivalent to tens of thousands of T cell genomes, went into each replicate PCR. The purified libraries were quantified using a Qubit 3.0 fluorometer, sized with a Bioanalyzer 2100, and then quantified again using the KAPA Library Quantification kit. A separate single-read 150-cycle Illumina NextSeq 550 flow cell was used to sequence each immunoSEQ 96-well plate. The authors' analysis ran thus. Because the immunoSEQ output included only junctional sequences and no quality scores, the filtering could not be the same as the filtering used for full-length reads. Sequences were annotated with PyIR, a Python wrapper for IgBLAST v1.9, and V/J genes and CDR3 were assigned using IMGT germline references. Reads with weak V/J assignments (E-value above 1e-6), missing CDR3, stop codons, out-of-frame junctions, or ambiguous translated residues were removed. V3J clonotypes were defined by identical inferred V gene, J gene, and CDR3 amino acid sequence. To compute the percentage overlap between repertoires, the number of shared unique clonotypes was divided by the size of the smaller repertoire. RTK rarefaction, the Chao1 estimator, and Recon v2.1 estimates of unobserved clonotypes were used to assess repertoire richness. For all TCRbeta clonotypes obtained by the gDNA method from a few donors, generation probabilities were computed with OLGA. TCRdb re-hosts the immuneACCESS table, in-frame sequences only. Its copies lack some clones; in the studies checked, an unresolved V gene accounts for under half of them, and the cause for the rest is not known. For V, J and clone size, that table is used; D and trimming come from the DNA. Across this sample there are about 600,000 clones, with more than 95% seen only once. Around 0.06% of the sample is in the top ten clones.

The CDR3, cysteine through phenylalanine, is 16 amino acids long. Of the read, only the CDR3 DNA is kept; its 48 bases are in frame from base 1. Via the germline V gene, CDR1 is KGHSH and CDR2 LQKENI. After removal of 8 bases from V and 0 bases from J, the junction retains 7 bases not matched to a gene. As to this clone: What this receptor recognizes is not known. No quality values exist for individual bases; no much larger clone is one base distant.

The donors were healthy, HIV-negative adults with no recently reported acute infections or vaccinations. All donors were Caucasian adults living in Nashville, Tennessee, USA. CD4+ T cells were enriched through magnetic negative selection, after which naive cells were positively selected on CD45RA and the remaining negative fraction served as the memory subset. Blood was obtained by leukapheresis, after which PBMCs were separated by Ficoll-Histopaque density gradient centrifugation and cryopreserved in liquid nitrogen vapor phase. Analytical flow cytometry was used to check the purity and quantity of every magnetically sorted T cell population. Genomic DNA was isolated from each sorted fraction and quantified by UV absorbance on a Nanodrop 2000c.

The sequence was obtained from a woman aged 25 to 45 in good health. Recombination linked TRBV18 to TRBJ2-6; 7 central bases correspond to TRBD2. The sequenced material came from naive CD4+ T cells sorted from blood. According to the study, the label for this sample's cell subset or site signals: CD45RA+ positively selected. The CDR3 region has the sequence CASAAGRDSGANVLTF. The sequence in DNA is TGTGCCAGCGCCGCGGGGAGGGACTCTGGGGCCAACGTCCTGACTTTC.